This T cell receptor beta chain was retrieved from a study of shared clonotypes between healthy human individuals (dated by TCRdb to the early 2020s). About the investigation overall: The cohort comprised a couple of women and a few men aged 18 to 49 years. To estimate repertoire size and how much clonotypes are shared between individuals, the study performed deep sequencing of blood TCR repertoires from roughly five healthy adults. Libraries were prepared and TCR repertoires were sequenced by different laboratories using diverse techniques, in order to increase sequencing depth and limit assay-specific biases. Per donor, leukapheresis produced somewhere between about 0.85 and 10 billion PBMCs. Results the study describes overall, beyond this receptor: Only blood was sampled, and tissue TCR repertoires likely differ from those in blood. The genetic and exposure-history diversity represented was limited by the small number of donors. Pairwise subsampling indicated that sequencing depth was expected to affect the degree of clonotype sharing among donors.

TCR CDR3 regions were amplified from genomic DNA by multiplex PCR using the deep immunoSEQ assay. Extracted genomic DNA from each cell subset was distributed evenly across all wells of several immunoSEQ 96-well plates, and each plate was treated as a replicate. Each replicate PCR for unsorted PBMC received about 0.3 ug genomic DNA, equal to about 30,000 T cell genomes. Genomic DNA from unsorted PBMC was sequenced over ten immunoSEQ deep assay plates. Purified libraries were quantified with a Qubit 3.0 fluorometer, sized on a Bioanalyzer 2100, and re-quantified with the KAPA Library Quantification kit. Every immunoSEQ 96-well plate was sequenced on a separate single-read 150-cycle Illumina NextSeq 550 flow cell. In the original analysis: Because only junctional sequences without quality scores were contained in the immunoSEQ output, filtering matching that applied to full-length reads could not be performed. Sequences were annotated with PyIR, a Python wrapper for IgBLAST v1.9, and V/J genes and CDR3 were assigned using IMGT germline references. Reads with weak V/J assignments (E-value above 1e-6), missing CDR3, stop codons, out-of-frame junctions, or ambiguous translated residues were removed. A V3J clonotype was defined by an identical inferred V gene, J gene, and CDR3 amino acid sequence. Percentage overlap between repertoires was calculated by dividing the number of shared unique clonotypes by the size of the smaller repertoire. Three approaches were used to assess repertoire richness: RTK rarefaction, the Chao1 estimator, and Recon v2.1 estimates of unobserved clonotypes. What TCRdb holds here is the immuneACCESS table cut down to in-frame rearrangements. Part of the clones is not present; checked against another copy, under half of the missing clones reflect an unresolved V gene, and the others are unexplained. The D gene and trimming were derived from the DNA, and the V and J assignments and clone size from that table. This sample is represented by some 470,000 clones; around 78% of them were singletons. Approximately 12% of the sample rests with the top ten.

Healthy HIV-negative adults with no recently reported acute infections or vaccinations were included as donors. Every donor was a Caucasian adult residing in Nashville, Tennessee, USA. For unsorted samples, 70 million to 95 million PBMCs were counted, and genomic DNA was extracted using the QIAamp DNA Blood Mini kit. Blood was obtained by leukapheresis, after which PBMCs were separated by Ficoll-Histopaque density gradient centrifugation and cryopreserved in liquid nitrogen vapor phase. Measured from the cysteine to the phenylalanine, the CDR3 is 16 residues long. Only the CDR3 DNA is retained, 48 bases long and in frame from the first base. CDR1 and CDR2 are drawn from the germline V gene (reference sequence): LNHDA, SQIVND. V is trimmed back by 2 bases and J by 5 bases, and the junction contains 9 bases that no gene match accounts for. Concerning this clone: Its recognized antigen is unknown. The input lacks base qualities; no much larger clone sits a single base away.

Sequenced material: PBMCs. This clonotype was sampled from a woman aged 40 to 50 in good health. Some clones in this sample may be carry-over from other donors' samples. This chain is built from TRBV19 and TRBJ1-5, and TRBD1 aligns with 7 junction nucleotides. CDR3 sequence: CASSIQGGQLDQPQHF. The nucleotides read TGTGCCAGTAGTATACAGGGGGGCCAGCTCGATCAGCCCCAGCATTTT.